These T cell receptor beta chains were read from a single sample in a study of blood T cell repertoires in COVID-19. Sequencing used immunoSEQ multiplex PCR; TCRdb keeps in-frame clones, though not all of them. The data show some 37,000 clones, 81% seen once. What was sequenced was peripheral blood. The receptors stem from a man at least 80 years old with active or convalescent COVID-19. Each CDR3 is given with its conserved first and last residue.

v_call: TRBV19; j_call: TRBJ1-6; cdr3_aa: CASSRFTSSYNSPLHF
v_call: TRBV25-1; j_call: TRBJ1-2; cdr3_aa: CASRQGARGYTF
v_call: TRBV5-6; j_call: TRBJ1-1; cdr3_aa: CASSEGTGALLTEAFF
v_call: TRBV4-2; j_call: TRBJ1-2; cdr3_aa: CASSQDSRGGEYGYTF
v_call: TRBV6-4; j_call: TRBJ1-4; cdr3_aa: CAKQDSPTNEKLFF
v_call: TRBV3-1/TRBV3-2; j_call: TRBJ1-4; cdr3_aa: CASSHFVTEKLFF
v_call: TRBV7-8; j_call: TRBJ1-1; cdr3_aa: CASSLVGQANTEAFF
v_call: TRBV28; j_call: TRBJ1-1; cdr3_aa: CASVLGQSAFF
v_call: TRBV2; j_call: TRBJ2-3; cdr3_aa: CASSPTFGLAGGRTDTQYF
v_call: TRBV27; j_call: TRBJ1-1; cdr3_aa: CASSLAGTWDTEAFF
v_call: TRBV11-2; j_call: TRBJ1-2; cdr3_aa: CASSPDLWRFGYTF
v_call: TRBV7-9; j_call: TRBJ1-3; cdr3_aa: CASRQGQDHIYF
v_call: TRBV19; j_call: TRBJ2-1; cdr3_aa: CASRTSGGTLSYNEQFF
v_call: TRBV14; j_call: TRBJ1-1; cdr3_aa: CASSPRQGLNTEAFF
v_call: TRBV5-5; j_call: TRBJ1-2; cdr3_aa: CASSDGQGSQYGYTF
v_call: TRBV6-4; j_call: TRBJ1-2; cdr3_aa: CASSPQFYGYTF